This T cell receptor (beta chain) was sequenced in a study of T cell responses to AZD1222 COVID-19 vaccine. The germline V gene encodes CDR1 MDHEN and CDR2 SYDVKM. Trimming removed 5 bases at V and 5 bases at J, with 18 bases between. This CDR3 region has 15 residues. As to this clone: Its specificity is not known.

General study points: Clonal diversity may have been underestimated in mostly white British donors. Seropositivity was recorded at baseline in only six AZD1222 recipients.

TCRdb's table, derived via immunoSEQ multiplex PCR, lists solely in-frame clones and lacks some. The sample consists of roughly 150,000 clones, just under 95% of them appearing once. This rearrangement joins TRBV28 to TRBJ1-1, with a tentative D call TRBD1 (5 bases). This receptor was obtained from an adult in good health. Source: peripheral blood, taken on day 0 of AZD1222 vaccination. CDR3 in DNA: TGTGCCAGCAGTAAACCAGGGAAGGGGTCGACTGAAGCTTTCTTT. Encoded protein: CASSKPGKGSTEAFF.